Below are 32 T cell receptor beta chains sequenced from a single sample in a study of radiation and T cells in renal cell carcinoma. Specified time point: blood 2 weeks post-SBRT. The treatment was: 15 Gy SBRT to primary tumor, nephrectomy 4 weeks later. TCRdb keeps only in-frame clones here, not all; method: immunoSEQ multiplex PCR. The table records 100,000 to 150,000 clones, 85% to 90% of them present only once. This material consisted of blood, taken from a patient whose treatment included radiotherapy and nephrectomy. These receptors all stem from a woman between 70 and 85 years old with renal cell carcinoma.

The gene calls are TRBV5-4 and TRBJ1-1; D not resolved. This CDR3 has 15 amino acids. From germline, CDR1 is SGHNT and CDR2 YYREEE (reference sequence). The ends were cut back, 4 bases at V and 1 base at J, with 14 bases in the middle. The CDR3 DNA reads TGTGCCAGCAGCATTATCGGGCAGCCGAACACTGAAGCTTTCTTT. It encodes CASSIIGQPNTEAFF.

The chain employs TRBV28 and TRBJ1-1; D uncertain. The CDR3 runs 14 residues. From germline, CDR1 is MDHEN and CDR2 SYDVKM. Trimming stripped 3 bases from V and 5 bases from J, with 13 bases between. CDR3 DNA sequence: TGTGCCAGCAGTTTCTCTGGACCTAGGACTGAAGCTTTCTTT. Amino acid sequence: CASSFSGPRTEAFF.

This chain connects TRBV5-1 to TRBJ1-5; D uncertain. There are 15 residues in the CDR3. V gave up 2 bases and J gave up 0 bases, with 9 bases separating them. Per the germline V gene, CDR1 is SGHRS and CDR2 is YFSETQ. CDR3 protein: CASSLSGNSNQPQHF. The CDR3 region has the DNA TGCGCCAGCAGCTTAAGCGGGAATAGCAATCAGCCCCAGCATTTT.

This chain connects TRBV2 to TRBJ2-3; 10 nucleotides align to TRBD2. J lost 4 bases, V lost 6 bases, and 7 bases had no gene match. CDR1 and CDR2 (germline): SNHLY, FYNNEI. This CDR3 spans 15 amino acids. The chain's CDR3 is CASRVGLATADTQYF. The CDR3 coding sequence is TGTGCCAGCAGGGTGGGACTAGCGACCGCAGATACGCAGTATTTT.

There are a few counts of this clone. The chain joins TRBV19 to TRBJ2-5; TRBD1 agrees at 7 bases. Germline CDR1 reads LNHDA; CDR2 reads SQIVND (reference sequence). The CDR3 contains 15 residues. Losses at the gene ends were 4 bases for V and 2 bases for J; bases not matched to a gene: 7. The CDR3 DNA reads TGTGCCAGTAGTAATCCATGGACAGGACAAGAGACCCAGTACTTC. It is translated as CASSNPWTGQETQYF.

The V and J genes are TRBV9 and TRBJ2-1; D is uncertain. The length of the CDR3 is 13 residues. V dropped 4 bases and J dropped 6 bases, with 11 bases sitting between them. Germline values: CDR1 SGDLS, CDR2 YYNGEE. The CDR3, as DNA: TGTGCCAGCAGCTCCGCCCCCGGCAATGAGCAGTTCTTC. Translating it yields CASSSAPGNEQFF.

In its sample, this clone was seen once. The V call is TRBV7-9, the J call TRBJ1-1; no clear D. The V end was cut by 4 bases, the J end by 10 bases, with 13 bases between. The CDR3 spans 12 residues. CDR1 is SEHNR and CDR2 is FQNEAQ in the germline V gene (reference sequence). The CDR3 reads CASSSPSSAAFF. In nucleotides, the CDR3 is TGTGCCAGCAGCTCGCCCAGTAGTGCAGCTTTCTTT.

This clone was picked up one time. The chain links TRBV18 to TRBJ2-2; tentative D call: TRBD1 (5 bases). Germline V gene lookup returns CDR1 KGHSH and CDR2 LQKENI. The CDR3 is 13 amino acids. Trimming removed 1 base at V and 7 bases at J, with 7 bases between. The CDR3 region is CASSPRGGGELFF. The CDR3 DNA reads TGTGCCAGCTCACCACGGGGCGGCGGGGAGCTGTTTTTT.

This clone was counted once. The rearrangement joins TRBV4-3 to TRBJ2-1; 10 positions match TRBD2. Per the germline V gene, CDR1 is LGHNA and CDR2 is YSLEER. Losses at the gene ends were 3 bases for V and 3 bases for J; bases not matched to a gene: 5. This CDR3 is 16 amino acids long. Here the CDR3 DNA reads TGCGCCAGCAGCCAGGAGCGGGGGGGCTTCTACAATGAGCAGTTCTTC. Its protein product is CASSQERGGFYNEQFF.

The CDR3 sequence is CAWSVRWRVAKLFF. The CDR3 DNA is TGTGCCTGGAGTGTACGATGGAGGGTGGCGAAACTGTTTTTT. V and J are TRBV30 and TRBJ1-4; D uncertain. The length of the CDR3 is 14 residues. Trimming took off 0 bases at V and 11 bases at J, with 16 bases between the two ends. Germline V CDR1 and CDR2: GTSNPN, SVGIG (reference sequence).

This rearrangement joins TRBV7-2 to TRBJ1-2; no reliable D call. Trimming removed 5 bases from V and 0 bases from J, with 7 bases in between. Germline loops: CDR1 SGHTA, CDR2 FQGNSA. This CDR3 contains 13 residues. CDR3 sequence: CASSQLTNYGYTF. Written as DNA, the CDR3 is TGTGCCAGCAGCCAGCTAACTAACTATGGCTACACCTTC. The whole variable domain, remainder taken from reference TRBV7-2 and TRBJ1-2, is GAGVSQSPSNKVTEKGKDVELRCDPISGHTALYWYRQSLGQGLEFLIYFQGNSAPDKSGLPSDRFSAERTGGSVSTLTIQRTQQEDSAVYLCASSQLTNYGYTFGSGTRLTVV.

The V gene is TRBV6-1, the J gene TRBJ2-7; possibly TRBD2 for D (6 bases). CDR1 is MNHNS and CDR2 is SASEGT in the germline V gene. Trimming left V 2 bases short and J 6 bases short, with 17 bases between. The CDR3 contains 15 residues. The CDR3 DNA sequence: TGTGCCAGCAGTGAATGGAGGGGAGGTCCAGTCGAGCAGTACTTC. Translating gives CASSEWRGGPVEQYF.

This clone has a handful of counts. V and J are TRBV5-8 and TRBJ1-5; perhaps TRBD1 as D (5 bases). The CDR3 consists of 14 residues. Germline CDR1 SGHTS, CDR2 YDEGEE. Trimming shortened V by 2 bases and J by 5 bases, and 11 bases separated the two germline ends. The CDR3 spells CASSFGQGDQPQHF. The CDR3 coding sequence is TGTGCCAGCAGCTTCGGCCAGGGCGATCAGCCCCAGCATTTT.

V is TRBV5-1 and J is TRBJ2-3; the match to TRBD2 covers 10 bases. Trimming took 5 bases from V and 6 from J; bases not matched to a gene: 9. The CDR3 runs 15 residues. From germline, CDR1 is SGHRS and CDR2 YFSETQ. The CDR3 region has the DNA TGCGCCAGCAGGCTAGCGGGGGCCCCTGTGGATACGCAGTATTTT. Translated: CASRLAGAPVDTQYF.

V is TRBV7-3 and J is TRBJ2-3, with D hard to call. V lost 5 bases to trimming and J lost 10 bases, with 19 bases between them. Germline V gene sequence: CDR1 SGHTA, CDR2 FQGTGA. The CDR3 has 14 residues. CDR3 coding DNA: TGTGCCAGCAGCCTAGGGTCACCCATTTCAGCGCAGTATTTT. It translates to CASSLGSPISAQYF.

The CDR3 region has the DNA TGTGCCAGCAGCTTGGCCGGGACAGGGTGGTACAATTCACCCCTCCACTTT. Its translation: CASSLAGTGWYNSPLHF. This sequence joins TRBV5-4 and TRBJ1-6; TRBD1 matches 9 bases. The germline gives CDR1 SGHNT, CDR2 YYREEE (reference sequence). The V gene end was trimmed by 0 bases and the J gene end by 7 bases; junction bases not matched to a gene: 8. The CDR3 spans 17 residues.

The CDR3: CASSLGRANTEAFF. For the CDR3, the DNA is TGTGCCAGCAGCCTCGGACGGGCGAACACTGAAGCTTTCTTT. The V gene is TRBV7-8, the J gene TRBJ1-1, with D unresolved. The germline gives CDR1 SGHVS, CDR2 FQNEAQ. This CDR3 has 14 residues. V was pared by 5 bases and J by 1 base, with 11 bases between.

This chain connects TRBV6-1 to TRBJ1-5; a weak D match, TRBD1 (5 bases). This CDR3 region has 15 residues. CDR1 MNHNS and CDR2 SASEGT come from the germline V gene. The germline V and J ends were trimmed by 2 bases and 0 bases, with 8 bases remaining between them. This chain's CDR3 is CASSEWGDSNQPQHF. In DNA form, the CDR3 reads TGTGCCAGCAGTGAATGGGGGGATAGCAATCAGCCCCAGCATTTT.

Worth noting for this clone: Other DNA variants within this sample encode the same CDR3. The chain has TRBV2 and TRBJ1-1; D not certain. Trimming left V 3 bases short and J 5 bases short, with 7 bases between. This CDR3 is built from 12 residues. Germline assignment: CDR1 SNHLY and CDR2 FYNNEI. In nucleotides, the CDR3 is TGTGCCAGCAGTGACCTGGGAACTGAAGCTTTCTTT. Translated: CASSDLGTEAFF.

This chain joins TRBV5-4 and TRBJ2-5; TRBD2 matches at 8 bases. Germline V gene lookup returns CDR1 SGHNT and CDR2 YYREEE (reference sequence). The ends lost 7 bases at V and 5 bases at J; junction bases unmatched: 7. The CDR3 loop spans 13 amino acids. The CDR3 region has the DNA TGTGCCAGCGGCGGGGGGCCTCGGGAGACCCAGTACTTC. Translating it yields CASGGGPRETQYF.

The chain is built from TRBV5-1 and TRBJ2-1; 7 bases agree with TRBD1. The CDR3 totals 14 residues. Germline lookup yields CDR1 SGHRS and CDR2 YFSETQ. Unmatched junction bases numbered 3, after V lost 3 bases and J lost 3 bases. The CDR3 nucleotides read TGCGCCAGCAGCTCCGGGACAGACTACAATGAGCAGTTCTTC. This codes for CASSSGTDYNEQFF.

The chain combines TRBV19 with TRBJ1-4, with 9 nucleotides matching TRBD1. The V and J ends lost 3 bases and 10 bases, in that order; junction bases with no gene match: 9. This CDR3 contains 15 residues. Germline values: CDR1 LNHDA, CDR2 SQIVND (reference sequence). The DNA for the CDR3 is TGTGCCAGTAGTATCGCCGGGACAGGGAACGGAAAACTGTTTTTT. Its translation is CASSIAGTGNGKLFF.

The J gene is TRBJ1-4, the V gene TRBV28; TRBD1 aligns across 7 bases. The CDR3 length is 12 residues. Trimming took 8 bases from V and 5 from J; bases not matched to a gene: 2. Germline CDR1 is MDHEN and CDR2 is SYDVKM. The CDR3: CASLTGNEKLFF. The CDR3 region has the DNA TGTGCCAGCTTGACAGGGAATGAAAAACTGTTTTTT.

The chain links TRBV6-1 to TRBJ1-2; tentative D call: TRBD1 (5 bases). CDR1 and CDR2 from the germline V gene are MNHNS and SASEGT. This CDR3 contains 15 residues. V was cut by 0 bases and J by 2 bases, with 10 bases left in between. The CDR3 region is CASSEAPGTNYGYTF. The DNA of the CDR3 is TGTGCCAGCAGTGAAGCTCCAGGGACCAACTATGGCTACACCTTC.

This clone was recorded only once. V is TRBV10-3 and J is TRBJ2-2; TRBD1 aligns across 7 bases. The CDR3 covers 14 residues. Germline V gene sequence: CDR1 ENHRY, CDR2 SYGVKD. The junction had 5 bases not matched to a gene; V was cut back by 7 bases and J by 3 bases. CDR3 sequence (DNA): TGTGCCATCAAAAGGGACAGAGACACCGGGGAGCTGTTTTTT. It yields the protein CAIKRDRDTGELFF.

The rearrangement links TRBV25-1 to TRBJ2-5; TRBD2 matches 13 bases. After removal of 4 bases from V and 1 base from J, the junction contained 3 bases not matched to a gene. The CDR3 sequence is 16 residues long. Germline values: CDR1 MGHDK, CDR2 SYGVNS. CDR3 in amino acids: CASSVTSGGAQETQYF. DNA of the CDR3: TGTGCCAGCAGTGTAACTAGCGGGGGGGCCCAAGAGACCCAGTACTTC.

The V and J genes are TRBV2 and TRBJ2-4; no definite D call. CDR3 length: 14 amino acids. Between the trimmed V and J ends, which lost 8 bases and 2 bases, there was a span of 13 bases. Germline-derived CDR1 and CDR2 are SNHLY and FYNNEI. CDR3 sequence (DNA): TGTGCCAGCCATGAAGCACTTCCCAAAAACATTCAGTACTTC. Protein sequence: CASHEALPKNIQYF.

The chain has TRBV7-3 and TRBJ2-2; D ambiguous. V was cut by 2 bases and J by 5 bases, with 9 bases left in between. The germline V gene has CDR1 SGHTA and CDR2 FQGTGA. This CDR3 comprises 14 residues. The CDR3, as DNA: TGTGCCAGCAGCTTATATTTCGGGACCGGGGAGCTGTTTTTT. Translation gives CASSLYFGTGELFF.

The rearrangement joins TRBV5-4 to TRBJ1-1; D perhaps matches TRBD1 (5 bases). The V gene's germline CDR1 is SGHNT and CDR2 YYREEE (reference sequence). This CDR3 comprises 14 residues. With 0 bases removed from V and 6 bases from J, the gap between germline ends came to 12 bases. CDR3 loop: CASSLEQAGAEAFF. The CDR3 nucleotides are TGTGCCAGCAGCTTGGAACAGGCCGGTGCTGAAGCTTTCTTT.

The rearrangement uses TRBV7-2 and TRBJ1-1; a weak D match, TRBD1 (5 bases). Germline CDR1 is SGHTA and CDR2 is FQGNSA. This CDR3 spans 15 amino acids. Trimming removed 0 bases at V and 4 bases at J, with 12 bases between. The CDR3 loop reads CASSLASKGRTEAFF. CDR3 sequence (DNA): TGTGCCAGCAGCTTAGCGTCGAAGGGGCGCACTGAAGCTTTCTTT.

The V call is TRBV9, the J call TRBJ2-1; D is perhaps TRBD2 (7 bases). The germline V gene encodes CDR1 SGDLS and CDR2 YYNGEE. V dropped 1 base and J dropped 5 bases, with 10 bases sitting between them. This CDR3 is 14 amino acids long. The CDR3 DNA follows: TGTGCCAGCAGCGTAACGGGGGGCCACAATGAGCAGTTCTTC. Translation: CASSVTGGHNEQFF.

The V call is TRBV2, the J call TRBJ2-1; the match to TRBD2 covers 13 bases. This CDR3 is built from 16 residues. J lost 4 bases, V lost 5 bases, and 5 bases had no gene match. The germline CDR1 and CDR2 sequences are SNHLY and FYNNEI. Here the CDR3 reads CASSTRTSGGYNEQFF. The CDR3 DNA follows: TGTGCCAGCAGTACGCGGACTAGCGGGGGTTACAATGAGCAGTTCTTC.